This is a list of T cell receptor beta chains from one sample in a study of identifying expanded T cells in peripheral blood. TCRdb keeps only in-frame clones here, not all; method: immunoSEQ multiplex PCR. This sample has 100,000 or so clones, with about 89% found just once. The sample was blood. The receptors stem from a person between 18 and 75 years old in good health. CDR3s include the opening cysteine and the closing phenylalanine or tryptophan. The D gene is left open where the match is weak. Only part of the rows carry a size: once, few, many, or a class if the clone is expanded.

D: TRBD2; size: .; V: TRBV13; J: TRBJ2-2; CDR3: CASTLLGLAGEPYTGELFF; DNA: TGTGCCAGCACCCTCCTGGGACTAGCGGGGGAGCCTTACACCGGGGAGCTGTTTTTT
D: .; size: few; V: TRBV10-1; J: TRBJ1-3; CDR3: CASRNGDRTSSGNTIYF; DNA: TGCGCCAGCAGAAACGGGGACCGCACTAGCTCTGGAAACACCATATATTTT
D: .; size: once; V: TRBV19; J: TRBJ1-5; CDR3: CASSIRGIKPQHF; DNA: TGTGCCAGTAGTATTAGGGGGATCAAGCCCCAGCATTTT
D: TRBD1; size: .; V: TRBV30; J: TRBJ2-7; CDR3: CAWSPRRDRVHEQYF; DNA: TGTGCCTGGAGTCCGAGACGGGACAGGGTACACGAGCAGTACTTC
D: .; size: .; V: TRBV19; J: TRBJ1-1; CDR3: CASSSGGTEAFF; DNA: TGTGCCAGTAGTTCGGGGGGCACTGAAGCTTTCTTT
D: TRBD2; size: .; V: TRBV10-3; J: TRBJ2-7; CDR3: CAIRPGLVAEQYF; DNA: TGTGCCATCCGACCGGGACTAGTTGCCGAGCAGTACTTC
D: .; size: .; V: TRBV6-5; J: TRBJ2-7; CDR3: CASSRADGAYEQYF; DNA: TGTGCCAGCAGCCGAGCGGACGGGGCCTACGAGCAGTACTTC
D: .; size: .; V: TRBV27; J: TRBJ2-2; CDR3: CASSLSGPTGELFF; DNA: TGTGCCAGCAGTTTATCCGGGCCCACCGGGGAGCTGTTTTTT
D: .; size: .; V: TRBV28; J: TRBJ1-5; CDR3: CASSSLRQARNQPQHF; DNA: TGTGCCAGCAGCTCTTTGCGACAGGCCCGCAATCAGCCCCAGCATTTT
D: .; size: .; V: TRBV11-2; J: TRBJ2-1; CDR3: CASSSLEGYNEQFF; DNA: TGTGCCAGCAGCTCCCTAGAGGGTTACAATGAGCAGTTCTTC
D: .; size: .; V: TRBV11-2; J: TRBJ1-1; CDR3: CASSPRDEAFF; DNA: TGTGCCAGCAGCCCGAGGGACGAGGCTTTCTTT
D: .; size: .; V: TRBV11-2; J: TRBJ1-6; CDR3: CASSSTGASPLHF; DNA: TGTGCCAGCAGCTCAACGGGAGCTTCACCCCTCCACTTT
D: .; size: once; V: TRBV5-1; J: TRBJ2-7; CDR3: CASSQGDREGYEQYF; DNA: TGCGCCAGCAGCCAGGGAGACAGGGAGGGCTACGAGCAGTACTTC
D: TRBD2; size: .; V: TRBV4-3; J: TRBJ2-3; CDR3: CASSITSGGYTDTQYF; DNA: TGCGCCAGCAGCATTACTAGCGGGGGGTATACAGATACGCAGTATTTT
D: .; size: .; V: TRBV4-2; J: TRBJ2-2; CDR3: CASSQAVGPQTSGELFF; DNA: TGTGCCAGCAGCCAAGCGGTCGGGCCCCAAACGTCCGGGGAGCTGTTTTTT
D: .; size: .; V: TRBV10-3; J: TRBJ1-5; CDR3: CAIASARRDSNQPQHF; DNA: TGTGCCATCGCTTCCGCCAGGAGAGATAGCAATCAGCCCCAGCATTTT
D: TRBD1; size: .; V: TRBV7-9; J: TRBJ2-1; CDR3: CASSSPPGQFNEQFF; DNA: TGTGCCAGCAGCTCCCCCCCGGGACAGTTCAATGAGCAGTTCTTC
D: .; size: .; V: TRBV12-5; J: TRBJ1-5; CDR3: CASGLVQGYSNQPQHF; DNA: TGTGCTAGTGGTTTGGTACAAGGGTATAGCAATCAGCCCCAGCATTTT
D: TRBD2; size: .; V: TRBV18; J: TRBJ2-1; CDR3: CASSPSGGGYNEQFF; DNA: TGTGCCAGCTCACCAAGCGGGGGGGGCTACAATGAGCAGTTCTTC
D: .; size: .; V: TRBV19; J: TRBJ2-3; CDR3: CASSKVAAADTQYF; DNA: TGTGCCAGTAGTAAGGTAGCAGCCGCAGATACGCAGTATTTT
D: TRBD1; size: .; V: TRBV4-3; J: TRBJ1-5; CDR3: CASSRDRGNNQPQHF; DNA: TGCGCCAGCAGCCGAGACAGGGGAAACAATCAGCCCCAGCATTTT
D: .; size: .; V: TRBV5-1; J: TRBJ2-6; CDR3: CASTPGSHSGANVLTF; DNA: TGCGCCAGCACCCCGGGGAGCCACTCTGGGGCCAACGTCCTGACTTTC
D: TRBD1; size: once; V: TRBV19; J: TRBJ2-5; CDR3: CASSPLQGPTTKETQYF; DNA: TGTGCCAGTAGTCCATTACAGGGGCCCACGACGAAAGAGACCCAGTACTTC
D: .; size: .; V: TRBV6-1; J: TRBJ2-5; CDR3: CASKESGETQYF; DNA: TGTGCCAGCAAGGAGAGCGGGGAGACCCAGTACTTC
D: .; size: .; V: TRBV4-2; J: TRBJ2-3; CDR3: CASSQGGPPTQYF; DNA: TGTGCCAGCAGCCAAGGGGGGCCCCCGACGCAGTATTTT
D: TRBD1; size: once; V: TRBV7-2; J: TRBJ2-7; CDR3: CASSSQRTGGRHEQYF; DNA: TGTGCCAGCAGCTCCCAACGGACAGGGGGCCGGCACGAGCAGTACTTC
D: .; size: .; V: TRBV7-8; J: TRBJ2-3; CDR3: CASSSTLDTQYF; DNA: TGTGCCAGCAGCTCGACCCTCGATACGCAGTATTTT